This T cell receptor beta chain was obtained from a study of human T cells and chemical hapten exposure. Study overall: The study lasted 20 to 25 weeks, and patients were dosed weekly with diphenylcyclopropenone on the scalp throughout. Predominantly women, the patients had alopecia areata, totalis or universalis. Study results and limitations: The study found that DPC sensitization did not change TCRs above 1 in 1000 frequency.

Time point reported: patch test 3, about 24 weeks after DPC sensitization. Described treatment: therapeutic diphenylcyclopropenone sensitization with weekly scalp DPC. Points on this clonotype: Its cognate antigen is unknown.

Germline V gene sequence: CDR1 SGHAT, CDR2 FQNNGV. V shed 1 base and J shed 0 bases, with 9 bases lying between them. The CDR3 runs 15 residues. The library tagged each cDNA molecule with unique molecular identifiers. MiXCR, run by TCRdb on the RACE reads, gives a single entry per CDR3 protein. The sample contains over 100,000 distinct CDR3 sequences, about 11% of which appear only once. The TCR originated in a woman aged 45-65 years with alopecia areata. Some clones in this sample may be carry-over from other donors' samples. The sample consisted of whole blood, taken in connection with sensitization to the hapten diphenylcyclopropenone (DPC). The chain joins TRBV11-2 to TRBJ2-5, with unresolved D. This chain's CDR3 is CASSLGPQDQETQYF. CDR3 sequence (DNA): TGTGCCAGCAGCTTAGGTCCCCAGGACCAAGAGACCCAGTACTTC. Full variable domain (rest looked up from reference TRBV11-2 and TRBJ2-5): EAGVAQSPRYKIIEKRQSVAFWCNPISGHATLYWYQQILGQGPKLLIQFQNNGVVDDSQLPKDRFSAERLKGVDSTLKIQPAKLEDSAVYLCASSLGPQDQETQYFGPGTRLLVL.